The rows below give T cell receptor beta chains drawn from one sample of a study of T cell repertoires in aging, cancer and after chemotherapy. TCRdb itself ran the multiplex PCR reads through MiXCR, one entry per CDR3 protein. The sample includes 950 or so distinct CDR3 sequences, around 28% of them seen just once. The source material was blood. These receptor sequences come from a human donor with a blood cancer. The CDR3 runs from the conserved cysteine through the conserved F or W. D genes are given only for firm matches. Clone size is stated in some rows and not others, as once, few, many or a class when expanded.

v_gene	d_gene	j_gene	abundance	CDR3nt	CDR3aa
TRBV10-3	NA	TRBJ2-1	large	TGTGCCATCAGTGGTACCTCCCGGGACGAGCAGTTCTTC	CAISGTSRDEQFF
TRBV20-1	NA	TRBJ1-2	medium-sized	TGCAGTGCTAGGACCCAACAGGGAACAAACTATGGCTACACCTTC	CSARTQQGTNYGYTF
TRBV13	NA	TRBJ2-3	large	TGTGCCAGCAGCTTACGGGGGTTTGGCACAGATACGCAGTATTTT	CASSLRGFGTDTQYF
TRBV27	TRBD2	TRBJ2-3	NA	TGTGCCAGCAGTTTATGGGGCGGGAGGGCCATAACAGATACGCAGTATTTT	CASSLWGGRAITDTQYF
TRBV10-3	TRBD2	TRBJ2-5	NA	TGTGCCATCAGTGAGCAGCGGGAGATTCAAGAGACCCAGTACTTC	CAISEQREIQETQYF
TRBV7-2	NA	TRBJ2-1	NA	TGTGCCAGCAGCGCCCGGGCCTTGAATGAGCAGTTCTTC	CASSARALNEQFF
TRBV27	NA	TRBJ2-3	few	TGTGCCAGCAGTTTACAGGCCGGGACAGATACGCAGTATTTT	CASSLQAGTDTQYF
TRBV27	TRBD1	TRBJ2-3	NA	TGTGCCAGCAGACGCCTTCACAGGGGGCTCTACACAGATACGCAGTATTTT	CASRRLHRGLYTDTQYF
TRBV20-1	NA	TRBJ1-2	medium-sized	TGCAGTGCTAGAGATCATATGGGCCCACGGCGTACTAACTATGGCTACACCTTC	CSARDHMGPRRTNYGYTF
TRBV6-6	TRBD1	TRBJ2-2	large	TGTGCCAGCAGGACTATCTGGGACAGCACGAACACCGGGGAGCTGTTTTTT	CASRTIWDSTNTGELFF
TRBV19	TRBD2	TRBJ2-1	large	TGTGCCAGTAGTATACGCGCGGGAGGGCCTAGGAATGAGCAGTTCTTC	CASSIRAGGPRNEQFF
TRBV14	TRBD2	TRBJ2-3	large	TGTGCCAGCAGCCCGGCTTATACGGGAGGGATGACAGATACGCAGTATTTT	CASSPAYTGGMTDTQYF
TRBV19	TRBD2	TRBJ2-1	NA	TGTGCCAGTAGTAAATCAGCGGGAGGGCCTAGGAATGAGCAGTTCTTC	CASSKSAGGPRNEQFF
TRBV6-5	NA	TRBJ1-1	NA	TGTGCCAGCGGAGGATGGTATGAAGCTTTCTTT	CASGGWYEAFF
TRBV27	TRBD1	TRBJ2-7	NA	TGTGCCAGCAGTTCCCAGGCCGGGACAGGGTCCGAGCAGTACTTC	CASSSQAGTGSEQYF
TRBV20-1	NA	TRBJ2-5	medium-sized	TGCAGTGCTAGAGTCCAGTTCGGCAGACAAGAGACCCAGTACTTC	CSARVQFGRQETQYF
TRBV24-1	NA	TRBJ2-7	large	TGTGCCACCAGTGAGGCGGGACAGACCTACGAGCAGTACTTC	CATSEAGQTYEQYF
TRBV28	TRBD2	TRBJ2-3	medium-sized	TGTGCCAGCAGCCCAAGCGGGGGGGAAGGAGATACGCAGTATTTT	CASSPSGGEGDTQYF
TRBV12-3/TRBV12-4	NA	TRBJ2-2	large	TGTGCCAGCAGTTTAATGTCTACCGGGGAGCTGTTTTTT	CASSLMSTGELFF
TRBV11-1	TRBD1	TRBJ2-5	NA	TGTGCCAGCAACCCAGGGGGAGAGACCCAGTACTTC	CASNPGGETQYF
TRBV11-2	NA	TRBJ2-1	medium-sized	TGTGCCAGCAGCTTAGATCCCGGGAAGGGCAATGAGCAGTTCTTC	CASSLDPGKGNEQFF
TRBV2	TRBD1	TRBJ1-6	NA	TGTGCCAGCAGTCTATCGAAGGACAGGGGGCTTGATAATTCACCCCTCCACTTT	CASSLSKDRGLDNSPLHF
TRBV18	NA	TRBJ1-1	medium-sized	TGTGCCAGCTCACTACAGAATTTGAACACTGAAGCTTTCTTT	CASSLQNLNTEAFF
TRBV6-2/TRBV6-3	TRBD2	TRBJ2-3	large	TGTGCCAGCAGTTCTCCAAGCGGGAGGGCCACGGATACGCAGTATTTT	CASSSPSGRATDTQYF
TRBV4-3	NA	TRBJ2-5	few	TGCGCCAGCAGCCAAGAGAGGCCAGGCGGCGGGACCCAGTACTTC	CASSQERPGGGTQYF
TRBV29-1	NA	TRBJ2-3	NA	TGCAGCGTCCGTAGGGCAGGGGCCAGCACAGATACGCAGTATTTT	CSVRRAGASTDTQYF
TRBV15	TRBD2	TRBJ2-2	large	TGTGCCACCAGCAGTCGCCTAGCGGGAACCGGGGAGCTGTTTTTT	CATSSRLAGTGELFF
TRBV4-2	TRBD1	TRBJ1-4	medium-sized	TGTGCCAGCAGCCTTAATCCGGGACAGGGGGCGCCTAATGAAAAACTGTTTTTT	CASSLNPGQGAPNEKLFF
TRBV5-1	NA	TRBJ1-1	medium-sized	TGCGCCAGCAGCTTGCCAGGGTTAACTGAAGCTTTCTTT	CASSLPGLTEAFF
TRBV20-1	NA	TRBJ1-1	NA	TGCAGTGCTAGAGATCTCCGGATCGGGAACACTGAAGCTTTCTTT	CSARDLRIGNTEAFF
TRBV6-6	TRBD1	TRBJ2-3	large	TGTGCCAGCAGATGGAGACAGGGAACAGATACGCAGTATTTT	CASRWRQGTDTQYF
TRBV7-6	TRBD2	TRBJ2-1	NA	TGTGCCAGCAGCTTCGTTCTAGCGGGAGGAGTAGGCAATGAGCAGTTCTTC	CASSFVLAGGVGNEQFF
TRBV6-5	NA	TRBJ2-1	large	TGTGCCAGCACCTCCCCGGGGACACAGGGCCGGCAGTTCTTC	CASTSPGTQGRQFF
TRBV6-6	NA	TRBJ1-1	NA	TGTGCCAGCAGTGCGGGGGAAACTGAAGCTTTCTTT	CASSAGETEAFF
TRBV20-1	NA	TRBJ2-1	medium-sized	TGCAGTGCTATAGTAGAAGCGAGGGGACAGTTCTTC	CSAIVEARGQFF
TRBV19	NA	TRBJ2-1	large	TGTGCCAGTAGCGTGGACGAGGGGCAGTTCTTC	CASSVDEGQFF
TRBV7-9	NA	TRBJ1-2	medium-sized	TGTGCCAGCAGCCGCGGGCCGCTGAGCGGAGGCTACACCTTC	CASSRGPLSGGYTF
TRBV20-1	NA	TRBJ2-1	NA	TGCAGTGTAGGGAGCGGGCGATTAAACAATGAGCAGTTCTTC	CSVGSGRLNNEQFF
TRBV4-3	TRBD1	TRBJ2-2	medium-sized	TGCGCCAGCAGCCAAGAGACAGGGTACGCCGGGGAGCTGTTTTTT	CASSQETGYAGELFF
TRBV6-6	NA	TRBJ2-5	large	TGTGCCAGCAGTTTCCGGGCTGAGGAGACCCAGTACTTC	CASSFRAEETQYF
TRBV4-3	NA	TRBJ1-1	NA	TGCGCCAGCAGCCCGCGGGCCTCCAACACTGAAGCTTTCTTT	CASSPRASNTEAFF
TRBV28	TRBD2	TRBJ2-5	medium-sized	TGTGCCAGCAGTGGACCATCTAGCGGCCAAGAGACCCAGTACTTC	CASSGPSSGQETQYF
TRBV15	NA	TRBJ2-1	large	TGTGCCACCAGCAGAGATCGAAATGAGCAGTTCTTC	CATSRDRNEQFF
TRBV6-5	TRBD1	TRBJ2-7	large	TGTGCCAGCAACCGACAGGGGCGCTACGAGCAGTACTTC	CASNRQGRYEQYF
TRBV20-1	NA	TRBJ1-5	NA	TGCAGTGCTATGGGCGGTGAGGGTGAGAGTCAGCCCCAGCATTTT	CSAMGGEGESQPQHF